Listed here are 18 T cell receptor beta chains from one sample, sequenced in a study of blood T cell repertoires in COVID-19. Generated by immunoSEQ multiplex PCR, the TCRdb table keeps only in-frame clones and is missing some. The table has fewer than 400,000 clones, 85% to 90% seen once. Sequencing was done on a sample of peripheral blood. The receptor set was obtained from a woman aged 30 to 39 with COVID-19, enrolled during active disease.

The chain joins TRBV27 to TRBJ1-1, with 7 bases lining up with TRBD1. Germline trimming cut 6 bases from V and 0 bases from J; bases unmatched to any gene: 4. Germline values: CDR1 MNHEY, CDR2 SMNVEV (reference sequence). There are 14 residues in the CDR3. CDR3 sequence: CASRKTGLNTEAFF. DNA for the CDR3: TGTGCCAGCAGAAAGACAGGGTTGAACACTGAAGCTTTCTTT.

Only one count was recorded for this clone. The chain recombines TRBV7-2 with TRBJ1-2; TRBD1 agrees at 12 bases. CDR1 SGHTA and CDR2 FQGNSA come from the germline V gene. The CDR3 covers 17 residues. The V gene end was trimmed by 1 base and the J gene end by 7 bases; junction bases not matched to a gene: 10. The chain's CDR3 is CASSLVGPGQGAGGYTF. In DNA, the CDR3 is TGTGCCAGCAGCTTAGTGGGGCCGGGACAGGGGGCAGGTGGCTACACCTTC.

The rearrangement uses TRBV7-9 and TRBJ1-3; 7 bases align to TRBD1. CDR3 length equals 17 residues. Germline V gene lookup returns CDR1 SEHNR and CDR2 FQNEAQ (reference sequence). The junction had 10 bases not matched to a gene; V was cut back by 5 bases and J by 0 bases. In DNA form, the CDR3 reads TGTGCCAGCAGCCTGTCGACAGGGTCCAGCTCTGGAAACACCATATATTTT. Translated, it gives CASSLSTGSSSGNTIYF.

Notes on this clone: This sample also contains other DNA sequences that code for the same CDR3. This chain links TRBV6-1 with TRBJ2-5; no definite D call. The germline gives CDR1 MNHNS, CDR2 SASEGT. CDR3 size: 12 residues. V shed 1 base and J shed 4 bases, with 4 bases lying between them. CDR3 in amino acids: CASSEGGETQYF. The CDR3 DNA reads as TGTGCCAGCAGTGAAGGCGGAGAGACCCAGTACTTC.

The chain combines TRBV29-1 with TRBJ2-7; 12 positions match TRBD2. Trimming took 7 bases from V and 6 from J; bases not matched to a gene: 16. The CDR3 is 16 amino acids. In germline, CDR1 is SQVTM, CDR2 ANQGSEA. CDR3 DNA sequence: TGCAGCGCCTCTAGCGGGAGGGCCCTTGGGGGCTCCGAGCAGTACTTC. Amino acids: CSASSGRALGGSEQYF.

This chain links TRBV18 with TRBJ2-7; D is perhaps TRBD1 (6 bases). Germline CDR1 and CDR2: KGHSH and LQKENI. This CDR3 is 15 amino acids long. The germline V and J ends were trimmed by 1 base and 0 bases, with 10 bases remaining between them. CDR3 amino acids: CASSPRDITSYEQYF. CDR3 DNA sequence: TGTGCCAGCTCACCACGGGACATCACCTCCTACGAGCAGTACTTC.

The V call is TRBV3-1 (or the pseudogene TRBV3-2), the J call TRBJ2-4; possibly TRBD2 for D (6 bases). The CDR3 spans 15 residues. The ends were cut back, 4 bases at V and 4 bases at J, with 14 bases in the middle. Looked up from germline, CDR1 is LGHDT and CDR2 is YNNKEL (reference sequence). The CDR3 sequence: CASSPNIGGKNIQYF. The DNA for the CDR3 is TGTGCCAGCAGCCCCAATATTGGGGGGAAAAACATTCAGTACTTC.

This chain connects TRBV5-1 to TRBJ2-7, with 7 bases fitting TRBD2. The CDR3 totals 15 residues. J lost 0 bases, V lost 0 bases, and 3 bases had no gene match. The germline V gene has CDR1 SGHRS and CDR2 YFSETQ. The CDR3: CASSLDGGSSYEQYF. The CDR3, as DNA: TGCGCCAGCAGCTTGGACGGCGGGAGCTCCTACGAGCAGTACTTC.

V usage is TRBV11-2 and J usage is TRBJ2-1; D unclear. The length of the CDR3 is 16 residues. Germline V gene data show CDR1 as SGHAT and CDR2 as FQNNGV. V was cut by 3 bases and J by 4 bases, with 16 bases left in between. The CDR3 coding sequence is TGTGCCAGCAGCTTTATCGAGACTTTCGGGTACAATGAGCAGTTCTTC. It specifies CASSFIETFGYNEQFF.

This clone came up a few times. V and J are TRBV11-1 and TRBJ2-7, with D possibly matching TRBD1 (6 bases). The ends were cut back, 4 bases at V and 1 base at J, with 11 bases in the middle. This CDR3 has 14 residues. CDR1 and CDR2 (germline): SGHAT, FQDESV (reference sequence). The CDR3 spells CASSSLTGSYEQYF. The DNA of the CDR3 is TGTGCCAGCAGCTCCTTGACAGGTTCCTACGAGCAGTACTTC.

The chain has TRBV5-3 and TRBJ2-4, with D possibly matching TRBD1 (5 bases). TRBV5-3 is an open reading frame whose function is uncertain. Trimming left V 0 bases short and J 0 bases short, with 13 bases between. There are 17 residues in the CDR3. The DNA for the CDR3 is TGTGCCAGAAGCTTGGTTTGGGGCAGATTAGCCAAAAACATTCAGTACTTC. Translation: CARSLVWGRLAKNIQYF.

CDR3 in amino acids: CASSSPPGTGREKLFF. For the CDR3, the DNA is TGTGCCAGCAGCTCCCCCCCCGGGACAGGGCGTGAAAAACTGTTTTTT. The chain has TRBV28 and TRBJ1-4; 9 bases match TRBD1. Germline V gene data show CDR1 as MDHEN and CDR2 as SYDVKM. The CDR3 covers 16 residues. Unmatched junction bases numbered 12, after V lost 6 bases and J lost 7 bases.

This chain links TRBV6-5 with TRBJ2-2; 8 nucleotides align to TRBD1. V was pared by 0 bases and J by 4 bases, with 4 bases of the junction left unmatched. Germline V lookup: CDR1 MNHEY, CDR2 SVGAGI. The CDR3 spans 16 residues. The CDR3 DNA follows: TGTGCCAGCAGTTACTCGACAGGGGCTTCCACCGGGGAGCTGTTTTTT. This encodes CASSYSTGASTGELFF.

The V and J genes are TRBV11-2 and TRBJ2-5; the match to TRBD1 covers 7 bases. V shed 5 bases, J shed 5 bases, and the junction held 8 bases outside the gene matches. This CDR3 contains 14 residues. Germline CDR1 reads SGHAT; CDR2 reads FQNNGV. The CDR3 region has the DNA TGTGCCAGCAGCACATCGACAGGGACGGAGACCCAGTACTTC. It specifies CASSTSTGTETQYF.

In this sample, this clone turned up once. This chain links TRBV28 with TRBJ1-4; 7 positions agree with TRBD1. Germline V gives CDR1 MDHEN, CDR2 SYDVKM. The CDR3 consists of 15 residues. Germline trimming cut 4 bases from V and 4 bases from J; bases unmatched to any gene: 6. The CDR3 DNA follows: TGTGCCAGCAGTTCGACAGGGCGGGATAATGAAAAACTGTTTTTT. Translated: CASSSTGRDNEKLFF. The whole variable domain, filled in from reference TRBV28 and TRBJ1-4, reads DVKVTQSSRYLVKRTGEKVFLECVQDMDHENMFWYRQDPGLGLRLIYFSYDVKMKEKGDIPEGYSVSREKKERFSLILESASTNQTSMYLCASSSTGRDNEKLFFGSGTQLSVL.

The chain is built from TRBV19 and TRBJ2-1; TRBD2 agrees at 7 bases. This CDR3 contains 14 residues. From germline, CDR1 is LNHDA and CDR2 SQIVND (reference sequence). With V trimmed by 9 bases and J by 0 bases, 5 bases remained unmatched. The CDR3: CASQRDSSYNEQFF. DNA for the CDR3: TGTGCCAGCCAGCGGGATTCCTCCTACAATGAGCAGTTCTTC.

A single count supports this clone. The CDR3 region is CASSFGQGHIQYF. CDR3 DNA: TGTGCCAGCAGTTTTGGACAGGGACACATTCAGTACTTC. The rearrangement uses TRBV28 and TRBJ2-4; TRBD1 matches at 8 bases. V lost 3 bases and J lost 8; bases outside the gene matches: 3. CDR1 is MDHEN and CDR2 is SYDVKM in the germline V gene. The CDR3 runs to 13 residues.

The chain is built from TRBV19 and TRBJ1-5; D gene ambiguous. Trimming cost V 2 bases and J 2 bases, with 10 bases left between them. CDR1 is LNHDA, CDR2 SQIVND, per germline (reference sequence). CDR3 length equals 15 residues. The CDR3 bases are TGTGCCAGTAGTATAAGGGAGATTGGCAATCAGCCCCAGCATTTT. This gives the protein CASSIREIGNQPQHF.